The source of this TCR beta chain is a study of blood T cell repertoires in COVID-19. On the study more broadly: PBMCs, B-cell-depleted T cells, or T cells were the source of the cDNA or gDNA that made up the material.

Data came from immunoSEQ multiplex PCR; TCRdb stores just in-frame clones and leaves some out. Here the sample spans approximately 260,000 clones, about 91% being singletons. The study recruited people aged roughly 18 to 100 years across some 23 US areas. The material sequenced was PBMCs or T cells enriched from blood (not recorded which). This sequence was found in a woman aged 40-49 years with acute COVID-19.

The DNA for the CDR3 is TGCGCCAGCAGCTTCGGAGGGGCGGGGACAGATACGCAGTATTTT. Its translation: CASSFGGAGTDTQYF. This sequence joins TRBV5-1 and TRBJ2-3; D is perhaps TRBD2 (6 bases). Germline CDR1 is SGHRS and CDR2 is YFSETQ. Deletions cut 2 bases from V and 3 bases from J, with 13 bases between. The CDR3 sequence is 15 residues long.